The sequence of this T cell receptor (beta chain) was determined in a study of blood T cell repertoires in COVID-19. Study at large: PBMCs, B-cell-depleted T cells, or T cells provided the cDNA or gDNA that made up the material.

Per the authors' pipeline: Scientists estimated how many nucleated cells there were by amplifying reference gene primers. Profiling relied on immunoSEQ multiplex PCR, and the TCRdb table lists in-frame clones only, not all of them. The DNA was the basis for D and trimming; V, J and clone size are from that table. The sample holds 100,000 to 150,000 clones; 80% to 85% are singletons and the top ten take around 12%. The CDR3 length is 15 residues. Trimming stripped 0 bases from V and 0 bases from J, with 7 bases between. Germline CDR1 and CDR2: SGHDT and YYEEEE. This receptor was taken from a woman aged 30 to 39 who had recovered from COVID-19. V is TRBV5-6 and J is TRBJ1-3; no reliable D call. Sequenced sample: peripheral blood. DNA for the CDR3: TGTGCCAGCAGCTTGGAAGTCAGCTCTGGAAACACCATATATTTT. Protein product: CASSLEVSSGNTIYF.